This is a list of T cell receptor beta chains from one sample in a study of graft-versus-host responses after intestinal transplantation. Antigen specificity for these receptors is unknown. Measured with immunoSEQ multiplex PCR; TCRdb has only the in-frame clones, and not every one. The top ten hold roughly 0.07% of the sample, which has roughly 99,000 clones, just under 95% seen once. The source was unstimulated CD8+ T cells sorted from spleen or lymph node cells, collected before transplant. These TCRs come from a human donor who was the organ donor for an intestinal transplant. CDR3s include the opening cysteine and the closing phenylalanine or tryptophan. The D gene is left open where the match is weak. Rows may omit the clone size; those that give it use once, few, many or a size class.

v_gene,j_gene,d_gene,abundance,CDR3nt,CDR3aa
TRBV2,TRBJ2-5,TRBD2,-,TGTGCCAGCAGTACCCTTAGCGGGAGTATAGGGGAGACCCAGTACTTC,CASSTLSGSIGETQYF
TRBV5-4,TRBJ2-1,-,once,TGTGCCAGCAGCCCAGGGGCAGGGCTAGTGTCCAATGAGCAGTTCTTC,CASSPGAGLVSNEQFF
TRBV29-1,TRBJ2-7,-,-,TGCAGCGTGATAGAAGGGAGCTCCTACGAGCAGTACTTC,CSVIEGSSYEQYF
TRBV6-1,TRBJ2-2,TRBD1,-,TGTGCCAGCAGTCCGGGACAGGGGGTGACCGGGGAGCTGTTTTTT,CASSPGQGVTGELFF
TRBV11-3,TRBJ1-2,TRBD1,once,TGTGCCAGCAGCTTAGAAGACAGGGAAAAGGAGAATGGCTACACCTTC,CASSLEDREKENGYTF
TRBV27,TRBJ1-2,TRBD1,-,TGTGCCAGCAGTTTAGGAGGGACAGTTTATGGCTACACCTTC,CASSLGGTVYGYTF
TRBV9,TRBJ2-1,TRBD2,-,TGTGCCAGCAGCGTAGCGGGACTAGCCGACTCCGATGAGCAGTTCTTC,CASSVAGLADSDEQFF
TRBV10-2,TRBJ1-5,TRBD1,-,TGCGCCACCGGGACAGGGGTGAACCAGCCCCAGCATTTT,CATGTGVNQPQHF
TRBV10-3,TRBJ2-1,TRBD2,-,TGTGCCATCAGGACTAGCACCTACAATGAGCAGTTCTTC,CAIRTSTYNEQFF
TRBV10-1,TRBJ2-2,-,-,TGCGCCAGCAGTGATTCGTCTTTTGGCATCGGGGAGCTGTTTTTT,CASSDSSFGIGELFF
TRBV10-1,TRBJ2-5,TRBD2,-,TGCGCCAGCAGTGAGGGACTAGCTTGGATGCAGTACTTC,CASSEGLAWMQYF
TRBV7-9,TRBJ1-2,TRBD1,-,TGTGCCAGCAGTTTCAACCCCGGACAGGGAGCTAACTATGGCTACACCTTC,CASSFNPGQGANYGYTF
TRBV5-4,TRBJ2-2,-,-,TGTGCCAGCAGCTCTCTCAGGGACACCGGGGAGCTGTTTTTT,CASSSLRDTGELFF
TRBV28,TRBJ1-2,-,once,TGTGCCAGCAGTTTCGGAGGGGAGTATGGCTACACCTTC,CASSFGGEYGYTF
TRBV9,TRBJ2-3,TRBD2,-,TGTGCCAGCAGCGTAGGACTAGCGGGAGGGGTAGATACGCAGTATTTT,CASSVGLAGGVDTQYF
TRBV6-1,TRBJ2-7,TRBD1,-,TGTGCCAGCAGTGAAGTTGGGACAGGGGCCTACGAGCAGTACTTC,CASSEVGTGAYEQYF
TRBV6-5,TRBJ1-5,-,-,TGTGCCAGCAGTTACTCGGAGAATAGCAATCAGCCCCAGCATTTT,CASSYSENSNQPQHF
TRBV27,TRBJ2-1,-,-,TGTGCCAGCAGTTTCGGGAGCTCCTACAATGAGCAGTTCTTC,CASSFGSSYNEQFF
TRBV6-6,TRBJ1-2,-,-,TGTGTCAGCAGTTATCCGGGACCCCGGAGGGATGGCTACACCTTC,CVSSYPGPRRDGYTF
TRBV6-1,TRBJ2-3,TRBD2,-,TGTGCCAGCAGTGAATCTAGCGGGAGTCCAGGGGATACGCAGTATTTT,CASSESSGSPGDTQYF
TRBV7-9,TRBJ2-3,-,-,TGTGCCAGCAGCCCCTACTTTGCGGGGAGTGTCACAGATACGCAGTATTTT,CASSPYFAGSVTDTQYF
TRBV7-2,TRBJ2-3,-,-,TGTGCCAGCAGCTTAGATGTCCGGGTCGCTAGCACAGATACGCAGTATTTT,CASSLDVRVASTDTQYF
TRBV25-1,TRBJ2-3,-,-,TGTGCCAGCAGTGATATAGATACGCAGTATTTT,CASSDIDTQYF
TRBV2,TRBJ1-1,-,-,TGTGCCAGGGGGGAACAGGGTGGAACTGAAGCTTTCTTT,CARGEQGGTEAFF
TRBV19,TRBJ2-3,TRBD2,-,TGTGCCAGTAGTATCTCTGATTGGGGACTAGCGGTAGATACGCAGTATTTT,CASSISDWGLAVDTQYF
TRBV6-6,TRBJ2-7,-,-,TGTGCCAGCAGTTCCTCATTTAGCGCAAGGCAATTC,CASSSSFSARQF
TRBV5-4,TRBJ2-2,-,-,TGTGCCAGCACAGGGAACACCGGGGAGCTGTTTTTT,CASTGNTGELFF
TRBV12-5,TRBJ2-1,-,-,TGTGCTACCAAACTCGGGACTCCCAACTACAATGAGCAGTTCTTC,CATKLGTPNYNEQFF
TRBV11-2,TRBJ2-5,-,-,TGTGCCAGCAGCTTATACGGCCAAGAGACCCAGTACTTC,CASSLYGQETQYF
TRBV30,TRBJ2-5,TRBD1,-,TGTGCCTGGAGTGGGACAGGATATCAAGAGACCCAGTACTTC,CAWSGTGYQETQYF
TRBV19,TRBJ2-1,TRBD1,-,TGTGCCAGTAGTATTCCGAACAGGGGTGCCTCCTACAATGAGCAGTTCTTC,CASSIPNRGASYNEQFF
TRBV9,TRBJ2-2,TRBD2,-,TGTGCCAGCAGCGTATCTAGCGGGAGAGGCACCGGGGAGCTGTTTTTT,CASSVSSGRGTGELFF
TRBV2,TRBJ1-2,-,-,TGTGCCAGCAGCCTCTTGACAGGCAGGGGTGAGGGCTACACCTTC,CASSLLTGRGEGYTF
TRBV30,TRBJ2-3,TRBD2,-,TGTGCCTGGAGTGAAGGACTAGCGGGGCCCACAGATACGCAGTATTTT,CAWSEGLAGPTDTQYF
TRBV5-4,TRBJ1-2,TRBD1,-,TGTGCCAGCAGCCCAGGACAGGGGGCGGGCTATGGCTACACCTTC,CASSPGQGAGYGYTF
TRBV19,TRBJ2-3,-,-,TGTGCCAGTAGTATACCCCCCCAGGCCCCGACCCTCACAGATACGCAGTATTTT,CASSIPPQAPTLTDTQYF
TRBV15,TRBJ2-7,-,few,TGTGCCACCAGCAGAGATCGACTAAACTACGAGCAGTACTTC,CATSRDRLNYEQYF
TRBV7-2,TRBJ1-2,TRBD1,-,TGTGCCAGCAGCAGACAGGGGTGGAACTATGGCTACACCTTC,CASSRQGWNYGYTF
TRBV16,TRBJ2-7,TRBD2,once,TGTGCCAGCAGCCAATCGAGGCTAGCGGGAGGGCCGGAGCAGTACTTC,CASSQSRLAGGPEQYF
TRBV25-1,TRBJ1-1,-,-,TGTGCCAGCAGTGAATATACTGCAGGGGCTCAAGGAGCTTTCTTT,CASSEYTAGAQGAFF
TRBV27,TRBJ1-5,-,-,TGTGCCAGCAGTCTTACATTTAGCAATCAGCCCCAGCATTTT,CASSLTFSNQPQHF
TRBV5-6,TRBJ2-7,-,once,TGTGCCAGCAGCTTAGGCCTAGCGCACTACGAGCAGTACTTC,CASSLGLAHYEQYF
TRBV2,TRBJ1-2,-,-,TGTGCCAGCAGTGAACGGGGGGGCGTTAACTATGGCTACACCTTC,CASSERGGVNYGYTF
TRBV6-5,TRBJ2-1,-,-,TGTGCCAGCAGTTTGGCCAGCGGCTCCTACAATGAGCAGTTCTTC,CASSLASGSYNEQFF
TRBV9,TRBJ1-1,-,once,TGTGCCAGCAGCAGCTCGGTCTTCAACACTGAAGCTTTCTTT,CASSSSVFNTEAFF
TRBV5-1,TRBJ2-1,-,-,TGCGCCAGCAGCGTGGGTACGGGGGACAATGAGCAGTTCTTC,CASSVGTGDNEQFF
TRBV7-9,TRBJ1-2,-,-,TGTGCCAGCAGCTTAGATGGCGGGGGTTTCGGTGGCTACACCTTC,CASSLDGGGFGGYTF
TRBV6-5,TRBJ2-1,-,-,TGTGCCAGCAGTTACGATGCCAGAAACAATGAGCAGTTCTTC,CASSYDARNNEQFF
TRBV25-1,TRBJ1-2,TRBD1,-,TGTGCCAGCAGTGGACAGGGGAGGGTAGGTGGCTACACCTTC,CASSGQGRVGGYTF
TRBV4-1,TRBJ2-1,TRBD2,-,TGCGCCAGTCGGGGACTAGCGGACAATGAGCAGTTCTTC,CASRGLADNEQFF
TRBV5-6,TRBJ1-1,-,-,TGTGCCAGCAGCTACCCCTTTGGAGGAGTCACTGAAGCTTTCTTT,CASSYPFGGVTEAFF